This T cell receptor beta chain was sequenced during a study of cytomegalovirus exposure and HLA in healthy donors. Germline V gives CDR1 SGHRS, CDR2 YFSETQ. Trimming pared 0 bases from V and 0 bases from J, leaving 12 bases between. This CDR3 is 16 amino acids long. The PCR made use of 60 Vbeta and 13 Jbeta primers. The data were produced by immunoSEQ multiplex PCR, yet TCRdb's version contains in-frame clones alone and is incomplete. The data contain 110,000 or so clones, about 70% of them singletons. This sequence originates from a woman between 40 and 55 years old in good health and CMV-seropositive. Sequencing was performed on PBMCs. The chain joins TRBV5-1 to TRBJ1-1; D is undetermined. CDR3 in DNA: TGCGCCAGCAGCTTGGGTAATGCGGGTATGAACACTGAAGCTTTCTTT. Translating gives CASSLGNAGMNTEAFF.